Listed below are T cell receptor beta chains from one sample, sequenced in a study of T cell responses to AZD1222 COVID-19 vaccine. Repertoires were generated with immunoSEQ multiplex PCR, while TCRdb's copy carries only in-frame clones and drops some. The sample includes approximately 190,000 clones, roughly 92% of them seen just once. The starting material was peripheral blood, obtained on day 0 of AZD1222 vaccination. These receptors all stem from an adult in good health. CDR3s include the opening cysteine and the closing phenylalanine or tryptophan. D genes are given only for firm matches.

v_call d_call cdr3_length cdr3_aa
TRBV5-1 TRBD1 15 CASSERPGGEIGYTF
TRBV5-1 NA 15 CASSSIGDYNSPLHF
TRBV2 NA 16 CASSDVGSSYNSPLHF
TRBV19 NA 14 CASSIAGGGQPQHF
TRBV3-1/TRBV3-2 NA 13 CASSHSSGNTIYF
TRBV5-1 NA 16 CASSLTGGRGTDTQYF
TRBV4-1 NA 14 CASSRGRGEETQYF
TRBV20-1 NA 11 CSVRLRETQYF
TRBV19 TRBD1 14 CASRGQSSYNEQFF
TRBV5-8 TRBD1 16 CASSPPGGTLNTEAFF
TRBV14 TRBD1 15 CASSQDFKRDSHYTF
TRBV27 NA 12 CASSFTEGPQYF
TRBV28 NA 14 CASSLTVWNTEAFF
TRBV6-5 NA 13 CASSPGENTEAFF
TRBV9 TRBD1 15 CASSVQGVLNYGYTF
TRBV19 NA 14 CASSPGFGRIEQYF
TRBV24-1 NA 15 CATSDPGASGNTIYF
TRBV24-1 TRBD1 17 CATSDWGQGSGSYEQYF
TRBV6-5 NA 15 CASSYSRSGSYEQYF
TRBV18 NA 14 CASSVLDRDTEAFF
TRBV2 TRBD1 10 CASHDRGAFF
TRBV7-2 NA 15 CASSLHGAGNQPQHF
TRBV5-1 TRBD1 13 CASSSGQYNEQFF
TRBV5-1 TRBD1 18 CASSYGTGSSILYNEQFF
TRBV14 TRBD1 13 CASSETGLYGYTF
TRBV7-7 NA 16 CASSLFTAINTGELFF
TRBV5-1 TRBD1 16 CASSLVSTGAYNEQFF
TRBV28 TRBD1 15 CASSLRANRGTEAFF
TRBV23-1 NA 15 CASSKSREGWEKLFF
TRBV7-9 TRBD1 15 CASSRQGALNTEAFF
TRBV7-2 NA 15 CASSFGNGRTDTQYF